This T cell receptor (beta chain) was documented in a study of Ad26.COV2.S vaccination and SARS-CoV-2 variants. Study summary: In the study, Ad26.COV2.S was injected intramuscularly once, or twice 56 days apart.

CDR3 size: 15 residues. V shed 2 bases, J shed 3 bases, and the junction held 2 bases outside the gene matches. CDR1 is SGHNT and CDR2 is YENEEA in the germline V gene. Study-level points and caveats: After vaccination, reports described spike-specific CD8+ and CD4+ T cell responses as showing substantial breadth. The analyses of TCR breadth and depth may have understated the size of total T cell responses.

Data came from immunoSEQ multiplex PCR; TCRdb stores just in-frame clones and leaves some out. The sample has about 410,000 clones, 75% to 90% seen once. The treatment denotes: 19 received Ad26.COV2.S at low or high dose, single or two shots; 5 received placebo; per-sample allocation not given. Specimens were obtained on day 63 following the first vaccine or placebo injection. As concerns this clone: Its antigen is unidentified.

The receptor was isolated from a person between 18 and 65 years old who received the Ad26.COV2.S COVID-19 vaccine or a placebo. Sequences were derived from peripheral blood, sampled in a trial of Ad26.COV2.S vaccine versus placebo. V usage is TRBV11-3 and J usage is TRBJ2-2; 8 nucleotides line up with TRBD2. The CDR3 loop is CASSLRAGDTGELFF. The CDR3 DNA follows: TGTGCCAGCAGCTTAAGAGCGGGGGACACCGGGGAGCTGTTTTTT.